One sample yielded the 8 T cell receptor beta chains listed below, sequenced in a study of shared clonotypes between healthy human individuals. The assay was immunoSEQ multiplex PCR, and TCRdb's table has in-frame clones only and misses some. Of about 2 million clones listed, roughly 95% are singletons. Sequences were obtained from naive CD4+ T cells sorted from blood. Indicated subset: CD45RA+ positively selected. These receptors were collected from a man aged 18 to 29 in good health.

The chain joins TRBV5-1 to TRBJ2-1; 13 bases are a match to TRBD2. The CDR3 is made up of 15 amino acids. CDR1 is SGHRS, CDR2 YFSETQ, per germline. V dropped 4 bases and J dropped 8; count of bases not matched to a gene: 6. The CDR3: CASSPTSGGYYEQFF. CDR3 DNA: TGCGCCAGCAGCCCGACTAGCGGGGGGTACTATGAGCAGTTCTTC.

V usage is TRBV7-2 and J usage is TRBJ2-2; 10 bases match TRBD2. The CDR3 consists of 15 residues. The junction had 5 bases not matched to a gene; V was cut back by 7 bases and J by 3 bases. CDR1 SGHTA and CDR2 FQGNSA come from the germline V gene. The CDR3 sequence is CASNPLAGHTGELFF. Written as DNA, the CDR3 is TGTGCCAGCAATCCACTAGCGGGGCACACCGGGGAGCTGTTTTTT.

CDR3 region: CASSLGGVYEQYF. CDR3 DNA sequence: TGTGCCAGCAGCTTAGGAGGGGTGTACGAGCAGTACTTC. The rearrangement uses TRBV11-2 and TRBJ2-7; D is tentatively TRBD1 or TRBD2 (5 bases each). The length of the CDR3 is 13 residues. Germline-derived CDR1 and CDR2 are SGHAT and FQNNGV. V was trimmed by 1 base and J by 4 bases, leaving 8 bases between them. The variable domain in full, completed from reference TRBV11-2 and TRBJ2-7, reads EAGVAQSPRYKIIEKRQSVAFWCNPISGHATLYWYQQILGQGPKLLIQFQNNGVVDDSQLPKDRFSAERLKGVDSTLKIQPAKLEDSAVYLCASSLGGVYEQYFGPGTRLTVT.

V and J are TRBV6-4 and TRBJ2-3; no definite D call. Trimming shortened V by 5 bases and J by 5 bases, and 11 bases separated the two germline ends. Germline V lookup: CDR1 MRHNA, CDR2 SNTAGT. This CDR3 has 13 amino acids. As DNA, the CDR3 is TGTGCCAGCAGTACGACGCCCGGAGATACGCAGTATTTT. Amino acid sequence: CASSTTPGDTQYF.

The genes are TRBV7-8 and TRBJ1-1, with 7 bases aligning to TRBD1. The CDR3 sequence is 13 residues long. With 4 bases clipped from V and 5 bases from J, the junction kept 4 bases outside the gene matches. CDR1 and CDR2 from the germline V gene are SGHVS and FQNEAQ. CDR3 bases: TGTGCCAGCAGCTCGACAGGGATGACTGAAGCTTTCTTT. Translating it yields CASSSTGMTEAFF.

This clone has a single count. The rearrangement uses TRBV30 and TRBJ2-5; 8 bases align to TRBD2. V gave up 5 bases and J gave up 4 bases; unmatched junction bases: 9. Germline V gene lookup returns CDR1 GTSNPN and CDR2 SVGIG (reference sequence). This CDR3 has 14 amino acids. The CDR3 loop is CAWGVAGRVETQYF. CDR3 DNA: TGTGCCTGGGGGGTAGCGGGGCGCGTAGAGACCCAGTACTTC. Variable domain in full (rest from reference TRBV30 and TRBJ2-5): SQTIHQWPATLVQPVGSPLSLECTVEGTSNPNLYWYRQAAGRGLQLLFYSVGIGQISSEVPQNLSASRPQDRQFILSSKKLLLSDSGFYLCAWGVAGRVETQYFGPGTRLLVL.

Note on this clone: Other DNA variants within this sample encode the same CDR3. The chain couples TRBV11-2 to TRBJ1-1; D is unresolved. V shed 3 bases and J shed 0 bases, with 11 bases lying between them. The CDR3 is made up of 15 amino acids. Germline V gene data show CDR1 as SGHAT and CDR2 as FQNNGV. CDR3 in amino acids: CASSLAGTMNTEAFF. The CDR3 DNA reads TGTGCCAGCAGCTTGGCAGGAACCATGAACACTGAAGCTTTCTTT.

The gene calls are TRBV12-5 and TRBJ2-7; 9 bases agree with TRBD2. Trimming took 0 bases from V and 3 from J; bases not matched to a gene: 3. Looked up from germline, CDR1 is LGHNT and CDR2 is FRNRAP. The CDR3 loop spans 15 amino acids. The CDR3, as DNA: TGTGCTAGTGGTTTGGTATCTAGCGGGAACTACGAGCAGTACTTC. It specifies CASGLVSSGNYEQYF.